These T cell receptor beta chains were read from a single sample in a study of cytomegalovirus exposure and HLA in healthy donors. Using immunoSEQ multiplex PCR, the repertoire was profiled, and TCRdb retains in-frame clones only, with some absent. This repertoire includes about 48,000 clones. The sequenced material came from PBMCs. The receptors derive from a woman in her forties in good health and CMV-seronegative. CDR3s include the opening cysteine and the closing phenylalanine or tryptophan. Each record gives: D gene, V gene, J gene, CDR3 DNA, CDR3 protein. D genes are given only for firm matches.

TRBD2	TRBV2	TRBJ2-5	TGTGCCAGCAGTCGCTCGGCTAGCGGGCCCCAAGAGACCCAGTACTTC	CASSRSASGPQETQYF
-	TRBV6-5	TRBJ2-3	TGTGCCAGCAGTTACAGTACAGCCCGTCGGGATACGCAGTATTTT	CASSYSTARRDTQYF
-	TRBV7-6	TRBJ1-2	TGTGCCAGCAGCTTAGACAGCTGTGGCTACACCTTC	CASSLDSCGYTF
TRBD1	TRBV5-1	TRBJ2-7	TGCGCCAGCAGCTCGAGACAGGGGGCCTACGAGCAGTACTTC	CASSSRQGAYEQYF
TRBD1	TRBV12-5	TRBJ1-2	TGTGCTAGTGGTTTGATGACAGGGGGCGGACTTGATGGCTACACCTTC	CASGLMTGGGLDGYTF
TRBD2	TRBV7-7	TRBJ2-5	TGTGCTAGCAGCTTAGCGCCTAGCGGGGGAAAAGAGACCCAGTACTTC	CASSLAPSGGKETQYF
-	TRBV6-5	TRBJ1-6	TGTGCCAGCAGTTACTCTACAGGTCACTCACCCCTCCACTTT	CASSYSTGHSPLHF
-	TRBV7-9	TRBJ1-4	TGTGCCAGCAGCCGTCACGACAGGAATGAAAAACTGTTTTTT	CASSRHDRNEKLFF
-	TRBV9	TRBJ1-4	TGTGCCAGCAGCAAAGGCGGGGAAGGAGAAAAACTGTTTTTT	CASSKGGEGEKLFF
-	TRBV19	TRBJ1-5	TGTGCCAGTAGGGGGGGTAGCAATCAGCCCCAGCATTTT	CASRGGSNQPQHF
-	TRBV5-6	TRBJ2-5	TGTGCCAGCAGCTTGGGGCAGGGAGGAGAGACCCAGTACTTC	CASSLGQGGETQYF
TRBD1	TRBV29-1	TRBJ2-2	TGCAGCGTTGCTCTAGACAGGGATGTGTCCGGGGAGCTGTTTTTT	CSVALDRDVSGELFF
TRBD2	TRBV19	TRBJ2-1	TGTGCCAGTAGCGAATTAATAGCGGGTACCGACAATGAGCAGTTCTTC	CASSELIAGTDNEQFF
-	TRBV30	TRBJ1-1	TGTGCCTGGAGTGTACGACAGATCACTGAAGCTTTCTTT	CAWSVRQITEAFF
TRBD1	TRBV7-2	TRBJ1-4	TGTGCCAGCAGCCCGGGACAGCCTAATGAAAAACTGTTTTTT	CASSPGQPNEKLFF
-	TRBV5-1	TRBJ1-1	TGCGCCAGCAGCAAGGATTCCGGGGACACTGAAGCTTTCTTT	CASSKDSGDTEAFF
-	TRBV29-1	TRBJ1-2	TGCAGCGTTGAATTTGGGGGGGGCTACACCTTC	CSVEFGGGYTF
TRBD2	TRBV7-9	TRBJ2-2	TGTGCCAGCAGCTTAGGGCCGCTAGCGGGAGGGCCGACCGGGGAGCTGTTTTTT	CASSLGPLAGGPTGELFF
TRBD1	TRBV19	TRBJ2-2	TGTGCCAGTAGTCTCTCGGGACAGCAAGGGACAATGAACACCGGGGAGCTGTTTTTT	CASSLSGQQGTMNTGELFF
-	TRBV2	TRBJ1-1	TGTGCCAGCATCTTCGGGGGACGGGGCACTGAAGATTTCTTT	CASIFGGRGTEDFF
TRBD1	TRBV28	TRBJ1-1	TGTGCCAGCAGTTTACTAACCGGGACAGGGAACACTGAAGCTTTCTTT	CASSLLTGTGNTEAFF
-	TRBV18	TRBJ2-2	TGTGCCAGCTCACCAGCAACCCCGGGCCGGAGGACCGGGGAGCTGTTTTTT	CASSPATPGRRTGELFF
TRBD2	TRBV12-5	TRBJ2-1	TGTGCTAGTGGTTCGGGGGTGCGGGAGAGGGTCGAGCAGTTCTTC	CASGSGVRERVEQFF
-	TRBV29-1	TRBJ2-7	TGCAGCGCGCCCGGACCGGGGAACTACGAGCAGTACTTC	CSAPGPGNYEQYF
TRBD2	TRBV15	TRBJ2-7	TGTGCCACCAGCCCGACGGGAGGCCGAGCGAGGAACGAGCAGTACTTC	CATSPTGGRARNEQYF
TRBD1	TRBV4-1	TRBJ2-7	TGCGCCAGCAGCCAAGTGGGGACAGCAATCTACGAGCAGTACTTC	CASSQVGTAIYEQYF
-	TRBV18	TRBJ1-2	TGTGCCAGCTCACCAGAGACAGACTATGGCTACACCTTC	CASSPETDYGYTF
-	TRBV5-1	TRBJ2-7	TGCGCCAGCAGCACCACAGGGAGCTCCTACGAGCAGTACTTC	CASSTTGSSYEQYF
TRBD2	TRBV7-3	TRBJ2-1	TGTGCCAGCAGCCCGGGACTAGCGGGGAGTAATGAGCAGTTCTTC	CASSPGLAGSNEQFF
TRBD1	TRBV19	TRBJ1-3	TGTGCCAGTACTCCCGGGACAGGGGCTGGAAACACCATATATTTT	CASTPGTGAGNTIYF
-	TRBV5-8	TRBJ2-3	TGTGCCAGCACAATCCTGACCGCAACCGGGACAGATACGCAGTATTTT	CASTILTATGTDTQYF
-	TRBV29-1	TRBJ1-1	TGCAGCGTTGATACAGGTCAGGCCACTGAAGCTTTCTTT	CSVDTGQATEAFF
-	TRBV7-9	TRBJ1-2	TGTGCCAGCAGCTTAGCACAGGACAACTATGGCTACACCTTC	CASSLAQDNYGYTF
TRBD1	TRBV20-1	TRBJ1-1	TGCAGTGCTGCAGGGGGTACTGAAGCTTTCTTT	CSAAGGTEAFF
TRBD2	TRBV18	TRBJ2-7	TGTGCCAGCTCACCGACTAGCGGACGCTACGAGCAGTACTTC	CASSPTSGRYEQYF
-	TRBV6-1	TRBJ1-3	TGTGCCAGCACCAGGACAAGGTCTGGAAACACCATATATTTT	CASTRTRSGNTIYF
-	TRBV4-1	TRBJ1-2	TGCGCCAGCAGCCAAGTAGGGGAGGGTAACTATGGCTACACCTTC	CASSQVGEGNYGYTF
-	TRBV18	TRBJ1-2	TGTGCCAGCTCACCCCAAGGACAGCTGAGCAACTATGGCTACACCTTC	CASSPQGQLSNYGYTF
TRBD2	TRBV7-8	TRBJ2-7	TGTGCCAGCAGCTTACTAGCGGGAGGGCCGTACGAGCAGTACTTC	CASSLLAGGPYEQYF
-	TRBV5-4	TRBJ2-2	TGTGCCAGCACTCAAAAGGCCGGGACTGAGAACACCGGGGAGCTGTTTTTT	CASTQKAGTENTGELFF
TRBD1	TRBV6-5	TRBJ2-2	TGTGCCAGCAGACAGGACAGGTTGAACACCGGGGAGCTGTTTTTT	CASRQDRLNTGELFF
-	TRBV11-2	TRBJ2-5	TGTGCCAGCAGCTCGGTCCCGCCCACAACGAAAGGGGTTGAGACCCAGTACTTC	CASSSVPPTTKGVETQYF
TRBD2	TRBV5-4	TRBJ2-1	TGTGCCAGCAGCTTGGATTCGCGGGGGTCCCGCGACAATGAGCAGTTCTTC	CASSLDSRGSRDNEQFF
-	TRBV6-6	TRBJ1-1	TGTGCCAGCAGCTCCGGCGGGGGGGTGAGTGAAGCTTTCTTT	CASSSGGGVSEAFF
-	TRBV25-1	TRBJ2-3	TGTGCCAGCAGTGATTCCTCCCCCGGCACAGATACGCAGTATTTT	CASSDSSPGTDTQYF
-	TRBV25-1	TRBJ2-4	TGTGCCAGCAGTGACACATCAGGACAGCGAAACATTCAGTACTTC	CASSDTSGQRNIQYF
TRBD2	TRBV5-1	TRBJ2-7	TGCGCCAGCAGCGGGGGGGAGGAGAGCTCCTACGAGCAGTACTTC	CASSGGEESSYEQYF
-	TRBV9	TRBJ2-3	TGTGCCAGCAGCGTACTTAGCGGAATTACAGATACGCAGTATTTT	CASSVLSGITDTQYF
TRBD2	TRBV4-2	TRBJ2-7	TGTGCCAGCAGCCATCTCGCGGGGGGCAAGAGCTCCTACGAGCAGTACTTC	CASSHLAGGKSSYEQYF
TRBD2	TRBV5-1	TRBJ2-3	TGCGCCAGCAGCTCTTCCTCGGGGGGGCGTGTCACAGATACGCAGTATTTT	CASSSSSGGRVTDTQYF
TRBD2	TRBV5-1	TRBJ2-2	TGCGCCAGCAGCCCGCGACTAGCGGAAAACACCGGGGAGCTGTTTTTT	CASSPRLAENTGELFF
TRBD1	TRBV5-1	TRBJ2-7	TGCGCCAGCAGCTTGGACAGGGGGGTCTACGAGCAGTACTTC	CASSLDRGVYEQYF
TRBD1	TRBV9	TRBJ2-3	TGTGCCAGCAGCGTAACAGGGGTCACAGATACGCAGTATTTT	CASSVTGVTDTQYF
-	TRBV4-2	TRBJ1-2	TGTGCCAGCAGCCAAGATCCAGGGGAAACGCGTGGCTACACCTTC	CASSQDPGETRGYTF
-	TRBV7-2	TRBJ1-2	TGTGCCAGCAGCCCCCCGGGAGGCAGCTATGGCTACACCTTC	CASSPPGGSYGYTF
TRBD1	TRBV7-6	TRBJ2-7	TGTGCCAGCAGCTCGGACAGGGGCGAGCAGTACTTC	CASSSDRGEQYF
TRBD1	TRBV2	TRBJ2-7	TGTGCCAGCAGTAGGGACAGGGGGCGCGAGCAGTACTTC	CASSRDRGREQYF
TRBD1	TRBV28	TRBJ2-1	TGTGCCAGCAGCAAAACCGGGACAGGGGACCGAGTGGCGCAGTTCTTC	CASSKTGTGDRVAQFF
-	TRBV7-3	TRBJ1-3	TGTGCCAGCAGCCCCTCCCCCGGCGGGGTCGGAAACAACATATATTTT	CASSPSPGGVGNNIYF